This TCR beta chain stems from a study of blood T cells in healthy people across ages. Looking at the study overall: Template switching retrieved approximately one barcoded beta molecule for each two T cells.

Turning to this clonotype: No antigen is known for it.

With a J-beta primer mix and a sample-barcoded 5' primer, a second PCR ran about 7 to 12 cycles. TCRdb reanalysed the 5' RACE reads using MiXCR and keeps one entry per CDR3 protein. The repertoire consists of approximately 800,000 distinct CDR3 sequences, with about half occurring once and the leading ten covering 15% to 20%. The study, taken as a whole, reports: There was no known CMV status for donors, so expanded clonotype changes were possibly confounded. TCR beta diversity was tightly associated with the proportion of naive T cells. Greater diversity and more naive CD4+ cells were seen in long-lived donors than in aged donors.

The V gene's germline CDR1 is DFQATT and CDR2 SNEGSKA (reference sequence). This CDR3 spans 14 amino acids. Material for sequencing was blood. This sequence was found in an elderly man in good health. This chain connects TRBV20-1 to TRBJ2-5; D is perhaps TRBD1 (6 bases). The DNA end is a closer match to TRBJ2-7, so the J assignment may be wrong. Here the CDR3 reads CSASPGGQTYEQYF. The CDR3 nucleotides read TGCAGTGCTAGCCCTGGAGGACAGACCTACGAGCAGTACTTC.